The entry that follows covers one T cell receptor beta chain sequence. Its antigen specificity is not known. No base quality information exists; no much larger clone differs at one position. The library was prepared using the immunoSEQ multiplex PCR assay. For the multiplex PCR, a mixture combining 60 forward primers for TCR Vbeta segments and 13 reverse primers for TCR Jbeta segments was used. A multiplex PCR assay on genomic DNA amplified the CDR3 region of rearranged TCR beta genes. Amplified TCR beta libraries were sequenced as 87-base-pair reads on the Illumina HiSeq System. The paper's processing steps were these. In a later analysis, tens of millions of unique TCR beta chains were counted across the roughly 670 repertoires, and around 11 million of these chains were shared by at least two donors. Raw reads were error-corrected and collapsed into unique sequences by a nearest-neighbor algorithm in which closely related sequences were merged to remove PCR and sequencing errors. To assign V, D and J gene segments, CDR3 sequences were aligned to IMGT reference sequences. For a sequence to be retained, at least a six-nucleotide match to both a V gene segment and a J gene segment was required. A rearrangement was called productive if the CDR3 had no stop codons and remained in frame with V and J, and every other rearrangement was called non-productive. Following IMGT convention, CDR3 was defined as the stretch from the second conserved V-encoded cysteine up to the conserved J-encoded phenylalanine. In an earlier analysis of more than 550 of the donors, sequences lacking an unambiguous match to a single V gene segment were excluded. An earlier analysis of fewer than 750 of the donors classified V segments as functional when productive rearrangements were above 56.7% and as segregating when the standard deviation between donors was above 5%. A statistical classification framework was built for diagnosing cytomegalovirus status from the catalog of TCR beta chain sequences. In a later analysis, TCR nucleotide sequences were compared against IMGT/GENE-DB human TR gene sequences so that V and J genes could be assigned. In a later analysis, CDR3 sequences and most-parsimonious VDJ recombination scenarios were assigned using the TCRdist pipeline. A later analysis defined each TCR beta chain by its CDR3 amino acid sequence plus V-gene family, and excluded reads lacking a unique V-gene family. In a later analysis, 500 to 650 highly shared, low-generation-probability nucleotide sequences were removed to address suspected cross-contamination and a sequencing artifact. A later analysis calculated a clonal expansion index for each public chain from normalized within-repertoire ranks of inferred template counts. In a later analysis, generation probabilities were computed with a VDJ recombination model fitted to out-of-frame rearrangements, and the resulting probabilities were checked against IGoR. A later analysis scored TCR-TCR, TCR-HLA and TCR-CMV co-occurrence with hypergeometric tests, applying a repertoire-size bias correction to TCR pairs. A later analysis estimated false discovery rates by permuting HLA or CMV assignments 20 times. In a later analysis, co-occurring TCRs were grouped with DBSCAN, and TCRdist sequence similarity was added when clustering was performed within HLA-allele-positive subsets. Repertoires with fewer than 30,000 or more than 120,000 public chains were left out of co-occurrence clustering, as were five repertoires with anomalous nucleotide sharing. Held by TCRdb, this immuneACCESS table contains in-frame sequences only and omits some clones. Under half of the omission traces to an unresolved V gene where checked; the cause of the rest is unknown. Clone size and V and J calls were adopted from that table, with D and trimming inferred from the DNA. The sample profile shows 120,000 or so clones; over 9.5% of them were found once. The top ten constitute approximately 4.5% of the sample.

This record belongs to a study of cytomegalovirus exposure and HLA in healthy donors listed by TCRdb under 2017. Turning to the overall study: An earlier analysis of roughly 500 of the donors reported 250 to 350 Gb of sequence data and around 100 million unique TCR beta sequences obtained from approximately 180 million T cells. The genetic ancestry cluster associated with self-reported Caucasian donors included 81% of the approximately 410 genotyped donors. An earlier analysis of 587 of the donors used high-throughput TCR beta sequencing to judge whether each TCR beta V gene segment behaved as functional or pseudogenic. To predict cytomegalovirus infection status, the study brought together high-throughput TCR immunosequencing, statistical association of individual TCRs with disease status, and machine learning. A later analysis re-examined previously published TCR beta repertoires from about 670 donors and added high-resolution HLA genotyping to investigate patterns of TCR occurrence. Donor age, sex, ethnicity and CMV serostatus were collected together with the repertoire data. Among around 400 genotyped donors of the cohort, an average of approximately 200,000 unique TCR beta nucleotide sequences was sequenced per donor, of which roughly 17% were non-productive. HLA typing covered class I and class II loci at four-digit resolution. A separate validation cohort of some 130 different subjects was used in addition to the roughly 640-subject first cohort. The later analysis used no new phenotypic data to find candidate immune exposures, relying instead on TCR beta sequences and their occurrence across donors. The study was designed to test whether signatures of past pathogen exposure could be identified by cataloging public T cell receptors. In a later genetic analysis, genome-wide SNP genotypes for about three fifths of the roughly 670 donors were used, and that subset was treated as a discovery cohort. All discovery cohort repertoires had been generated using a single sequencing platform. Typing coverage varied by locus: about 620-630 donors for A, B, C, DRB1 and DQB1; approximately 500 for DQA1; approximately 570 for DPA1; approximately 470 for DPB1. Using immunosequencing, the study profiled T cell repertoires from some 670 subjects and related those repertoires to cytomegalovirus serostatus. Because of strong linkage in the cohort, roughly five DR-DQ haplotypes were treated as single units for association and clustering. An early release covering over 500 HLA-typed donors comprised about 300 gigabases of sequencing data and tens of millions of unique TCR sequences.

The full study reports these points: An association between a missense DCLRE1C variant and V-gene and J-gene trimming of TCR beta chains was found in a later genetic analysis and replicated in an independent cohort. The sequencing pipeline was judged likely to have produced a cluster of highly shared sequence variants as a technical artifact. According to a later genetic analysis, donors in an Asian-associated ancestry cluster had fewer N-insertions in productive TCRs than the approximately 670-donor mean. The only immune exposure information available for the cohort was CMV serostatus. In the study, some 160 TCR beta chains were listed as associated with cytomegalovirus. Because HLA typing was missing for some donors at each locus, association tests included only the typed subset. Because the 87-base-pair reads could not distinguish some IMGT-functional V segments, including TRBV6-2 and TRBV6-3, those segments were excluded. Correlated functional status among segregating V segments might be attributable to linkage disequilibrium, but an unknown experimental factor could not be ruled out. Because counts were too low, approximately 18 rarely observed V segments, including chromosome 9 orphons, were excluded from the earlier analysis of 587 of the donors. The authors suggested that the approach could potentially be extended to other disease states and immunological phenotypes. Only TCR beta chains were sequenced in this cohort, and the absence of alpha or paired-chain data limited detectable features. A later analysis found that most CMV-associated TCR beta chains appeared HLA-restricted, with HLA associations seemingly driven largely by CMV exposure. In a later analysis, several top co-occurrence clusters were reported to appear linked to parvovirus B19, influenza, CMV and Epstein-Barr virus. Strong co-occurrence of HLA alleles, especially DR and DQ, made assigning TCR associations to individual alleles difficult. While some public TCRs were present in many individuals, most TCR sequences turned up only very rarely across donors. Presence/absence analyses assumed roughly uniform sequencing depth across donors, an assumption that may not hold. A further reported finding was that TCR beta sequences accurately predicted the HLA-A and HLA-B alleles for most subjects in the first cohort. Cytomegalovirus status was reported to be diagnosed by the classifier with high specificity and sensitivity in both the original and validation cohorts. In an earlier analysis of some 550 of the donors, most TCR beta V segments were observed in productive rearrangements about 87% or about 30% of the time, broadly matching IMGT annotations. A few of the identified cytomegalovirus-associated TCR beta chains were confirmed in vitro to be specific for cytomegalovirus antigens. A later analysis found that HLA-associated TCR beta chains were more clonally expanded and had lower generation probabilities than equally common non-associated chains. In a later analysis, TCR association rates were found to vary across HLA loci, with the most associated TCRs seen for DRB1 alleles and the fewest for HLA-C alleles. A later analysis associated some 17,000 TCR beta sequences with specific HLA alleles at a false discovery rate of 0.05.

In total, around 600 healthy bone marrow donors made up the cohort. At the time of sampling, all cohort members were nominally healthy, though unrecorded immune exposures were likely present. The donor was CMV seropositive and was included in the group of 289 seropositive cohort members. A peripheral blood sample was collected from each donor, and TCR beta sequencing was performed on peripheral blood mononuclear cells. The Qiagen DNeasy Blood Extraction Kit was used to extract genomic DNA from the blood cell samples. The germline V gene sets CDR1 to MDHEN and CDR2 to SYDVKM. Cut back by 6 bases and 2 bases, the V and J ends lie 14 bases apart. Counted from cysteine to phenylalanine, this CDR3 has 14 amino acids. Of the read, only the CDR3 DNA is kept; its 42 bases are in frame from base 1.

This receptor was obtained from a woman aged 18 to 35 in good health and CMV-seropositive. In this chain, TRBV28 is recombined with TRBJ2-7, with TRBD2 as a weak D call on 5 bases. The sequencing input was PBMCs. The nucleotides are TGTGCCAGCAGCCCTGCCGGGATGACCTACGAGCAGTACTTC. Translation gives CASSPAGMTYEQYF.